The 28 T cell receptor beta chains below all came from one sample that was sequenced in a study of breast tumors, draining lymph nodes, adjacent tissues. Samples came from axillary lymph nodes draining the breast cancer. TCRdb re-called the multiplex PCR reads through MiXCR, storing one row per CDR3 protein. Among 150,000 to 200,000 distinct CDR3 sequences, 25% to 40% were seen once, and the ten largest hold 3% to 4%. Sample: axillary lymph node tissue. The receptors derive from a female donor with breast cancer. Some clones in this sample may be carry-over from other donors' samples.

This chain links TRBV18 with TRBJ1-5; TRBD1 might be the D (5 bases). This CDR3 region has 16 residues. With 6 bases removed from V and 2 bases from J, the gap between germline ends came to 17 bases. From germline, CDR1 is KGHSH and CDR2 LQKENI. The CDR3 loop is CASSPRRAGGNQPQHF. As DNA, the CDR3 is TGTGCCAGCTCCCCCCGGCGCGCGGGGGGCAATCAGCCCCAGCATTTT.

This clonotype was counted at least ten times. This rearrangement joins TRBV5-1 to TRBJ2-5; D tentatively reads TRBD1 or TRBD2 (5 bases each). V was pared by 6 bases and J by 8 bases, with 20 bases between. The length of the CDR3 is 14 residues. Germline V lookup: CDR1 SGHRS, CDR2 YFSETQ. DNA for the CDR3: TGCGCCAGCACCCCGGTAGGCAAGTGGGACACCCAGTACTTC. Its protein product is CASTPVGKWDTQYF.

This clonotype came up many times. The chain's CDR3 is CASSQTGGGGIGNTIYF. DNA of the CDR3: TGTGCCAGCAGCCAAACCGGGGGTGGCGGGATCGGAAACACCATATATTTT. V is TRBV14 and J is TRBJ1-3, with D possibly being TRBD1 (5 bases). V lost 2 bases to trimming and J lost 4 bases, with 18 bases between them. The CDR3 length is 17 residues. CDR1 is SGHDN, CDR2 FVKESK, per germline.

The V and J genes are TRBV19 and TRBJ1-6, with D tentatively TRBD1 (5 bases). With 6 bases removed from V and 7 bases from J, the gap between germline ends came to 22 bases. Germline lookup yields CDR1 LNHDA and CDR2 SQIVND (reference sequence). This CDR3 is 17 amino acids long. CDR3 in amino acids: CASSTGGASGGNSPLHF. The CDR3 coding sequence is TGTGCCAGTAGCACCGGAGGAGCTAGCGGGGGAAATTCACCCCTCCACTTT.

This clonotype was found many times. The chain is built from TRBV3-1 and TRBJ2-7; TRBD1 aligns across 7 bases. The CDR3 runs 15 residues. J gave up 0 bases and V 4 bases, and 6 bases lay outside the gene matches. Germline V lookup: CDR1 LGHDT, CDR2 YNNKEL (reference sequence). CDR3 region: CASSPAGTVSYEQYF. The CDR3 coding sequence is TGTGCCAGCAGCCCCGCCGGGACAGTCTCCTACGAGCAGTACTTC.

This clonotype has at least ten counts. The rearrangement uses TRBV7-9 and TRBJ1-2; D ambiguous. The CDR3 is 11 residues long. CDR1 SEHNR and CDR2 FQNEAQ come from the germline V gene (reference sequence). V lost 5 bases to trimming and J lost 14 bases, with 15 bases between them. CDR3 residues: CASSLPPHKTF. CDR3 bases: TGTGCCAGCAGCCTCCCTCCGCATAAAACCTTC.

This chain links TRBV7-6 with TRBJ1-5, with D hard to call. This CDR3 spans 10 amino acids. V lost 3 bases and J 7 bases, leaving 1 base between the germline ends. Germline values: CDR1 SGHVS, CDR2 FNYEAQ. The DNA for the CDR3 is TGTGCCAGCAGCTTCCAGCCCCAGCATTTT. This encodes CASSFQPQHF.

This clonotype was picked up many times. The genes are TRBV13 and TRBJ1-3; unclear D gene. Trimming stripped 4 bases from V and 8 bases from J, with 15 bases between. This CDR3 comprises 14 residues. Per germline, CDR1 PRHDT and CDR2 FYEKMQ (reference sequence). CDR3 DNA sequence: TGTGCCAGCAGCTCAACGGGTTCTGAAGACACCATATATTTT. This encodes CASSSTGSEDTIYF.

This clonotype came up many times. Its ends do not fully match the called genes, so a read error is possible. This chain joins TRBV7-8 and TRBJ2-1, with D perhaps given as TRBD1 or TRBD2 (6 bases each). The CDR3 runs to 18 residues. CDR1 and CDR2 (germline): SGHVS, FQNEAQ. In DNA, the CDR3 is TGTGCCAGCAGCCTAGCTCTAGGGGGACTTAGATCCTACAATGAGCAGTTCTTC. It yields the protein CASSLALGGLRSYNEQFF.

This clonotype has ten or more counts. The chain couples TRBV9 to TRBJ2-7; no firm D call. Germline-derived CDR1 and CDR2 are SGDLS and YYNGEE. Between the trimmed V and J ends, which lost 4 bases and 4 bases, there was a span of 18 bases. The CDR3 loop spans 15 amino acids. As DNA, the CDR3 is TGTGCCAGCAGCCCTAGGGATGACGGAGCTTACGAGCAGTACTTC. Translated, it gives CASSPRDDGAYEQYF.

As for this clonotype: It may be a read error: a sequence one base away is much more abundant. The chain recombines TRBV6-1 with TRBJ2-7; D gene unclear. Germline CDR1 and CDR2: MNHNS and SASEGT. V lost 5 bases to trimming and J lost 0 bases, with 5 bases between them. The CDR3 totals 12 residues. The CDR3: CASSHISYEQYF. The CDR3 DNA sequence: TGTGCCAGCAGTCATATCTCCTACGAGCAGTACTTC.

This clonotype was recorded once. This may be a read error, as it is one base from a much larger clone. This chain connects TRBV9 to TRBJ2-5; 12 bases line up with TRBD1. The CDR3 is 16 amino acids. The germline CDR1 and CDR2 sequences are SGDLS and YYNGEE. With V trimmed by 4 bases and J by 5 bases, 9 bases remained unmatched. The CDR3 region is CASSLGQGAGMETQYF. The CDR3 nucleotides read TGTGCCAGCAGCCTGGGACAGGGGGCTGGTATGGAGACCCAGTACTTC.

Ten or more counts support this clonotype. The chain uses TRBV11-2 and TRBJ1-2; D is uncertain. Deletions cut 5 bases from V and 3 bases from J, with 13 bases between. This CDR3 contains 14 residues. Per germline, CDR1 SGHAT and CDR2 FQNNGV. For the CDR3, the DNA is TGTGCCAGCAGCCCCGCTGGGGTTGACTATGGCTACACCTTC. The encoded protein is CASSPAGVDYGYTF.

About this clonotype: Being one base from a much bigger clone, this may be a read error. The V call is TRBV6-5, the J call TRBJ1-4; D is possibly TRBD1 (5 bases). The CDR3 runs to 16 residues. Trimming pared 4 bases from V and 3 bases from J, leaving 15 bases between. Germline CDR1 reads MNHEY; CDR2 reads SVGAGI. CDR3 DNA sequence: TGTGCCAGCAGTTTTCGGGGGGTTGGAGCTAATGAAAAACTGTTTTTT. The encoded protein is CASSFRGVGANEKLFF.

This clonotype was counted many times. V usage is TRBV4-1 and J usage is TRBJ1-5; no clear D. The germline V gene encodes CDR1 MGHRA and CDR2 YSYEKL. V lost 0 bases and J lost 4, with 7 bases in between. The CDR3 sequence is 14 residues long. CDR3 DNA sequence: TGCGCCAGCAGCCAAGATTATCCTAATCAGCCCCAGCATTTT. Its protein is CASSQDYPNQPQHF.

This clonotype was picked up many times. This sequence joins TRBV18 and TRBJ1-2, with 7 bases identical to TRBD1. This CDR3 comprises 12 residues. Trimming removed 3 bases from V and 6 bases from J; junction bases left unmatched: 1. The germline CDR1 and CDR2 sequences are KGHSH and LQKENI. CDR3 DNA sequence: TGTGCCAGCTCACCCACAGGGGATGGCTACACCTTC. It yields the protein CASSPTGDGYTF. Full variable domain (rest looked up from reference TRBV18 and TRBJ1-2): NAGVMQNPRHLVRRRGQEARLRCSPMKGHSHVYWYRQLPEEGLKFMVYLQKENIIDESGMPKERFSAEFPKEGPSILRIQQVVRGDSAAYFCASSPTGDGYTFGSGTRLTVV.

The rearrangement joins TRBV6-2 or TRBV6-3 to TRBJ1-1, with 8 bases matching TRBD1. V trimming: 0 bases; J trimming: 5 bases; junction bases outside the gene matches: 2. The CDR3 has 14 amino acids. CDR1 is MNHEY, CDR2 SVGEGT, per germline. The CDR3 sequence: CASSYSTGATEAFF. CDR3 nucleotide sequence: TGTGCCAGCAGTTACTCGACAGGGGCAACTGAAGCTTTCTTT.

J is TRBJ2-5 and V is TRBV19; 9 bases are shared with TRBD1. V lost 4 bases and J lost 7; bases outside the gene matches: 4. The CDR3 is 13 residues long. Per the germline V gene, CDR1 is LNHDA and CDR2 is SQIVND (reference sequence). The CDR3 is CASSKGTGLTQYF. Written as DNA, the CDR3 is TGTGCCAGTAGTAAAGGGACAGGGTTGACCCAGTACTTC.

This clonotype was counted ten times or more. This chain links TRBV5-1 with TRBJ2-7; no definite D call. This CDR3 contains 12 residues. V was trimmed by 7 bases and J by 3 bases, leaving 11 bases between them. Germline V gives CDR1 SGHRS, CDR2 YFSETQ. The CDR3 spells CASSTDLYEQYF. Written as DNA, the CDR3 is TGCGCCAGCTCTACCGATCTCTACGAGCAGTACTTC. Full variable domain (rest looked up from reference TRBV5-1 and TRBJ2-7): KAGVTQTPRYLIKTRGQQVTLSCSPISGHRSVSWYQQTPGQGLQFLFEYFSETQRNKGNFPGRFSGRQFSNSRSEMNVSTLELGDSALYLCASSTDLYEQYFGPGTRLTVT.

Many counts were recorded for this clonotype. The V gene is TRBV6-5, the J gene TRBJ2-7, with D tentatively TRBD2 (6 bases). CDR1 is MNHEY and CDR2 is SVGAGI in the germline V gene. This CDR3 has 15 residues. The ends were cut back, 1 base at V and 0 bases at J, with 10 bases in the middle. The CDR3 spells CASSYLGSGSYEQYF. CDR3 coding DNA: TGTGCCAGCAGTTACTTGGGTAGCGGCTCCTACGAGCAGTACTTC.

This clonotype was seen at least ten times. This chain joins TRBV7-6 and TRBJ2-5; D gene uncertain. From germline, CDR1 is SGHVS and CDR2 FNYEAQ. V lost 2 bases and J 5 bases, leaving 15 bases between the germline ends. The CDR3 length is 15 residues. The DNA for the CDR3 is TGTGCCAGCAGCTTATCGCTGGCAGCCCAGGAGACCCAGTACTTC. Protein product: CASSLSLAAQETQYF.

As concerns this clonotype: The junction departs from germline at one end; a sequencing error may be responsible. The rearrangement joins TRBV5-1 to TRBJ1-6, with D unclear. From germline, CDR1 is SGHRS and CDR2 YFSETQ. The CDR3 is 14 residues long. In DNA, the CDR3 is TGCGCCAGCAGCTTCGGGCAGGAAGATTCCCCCCTCCGCTTT. As protein: CASSFGQEDSPLRF.

Note on this clonotype: A read error may account for a junction end that differs from germline. The chain is built from TRBV12-3 or TRBV12-4 and TRBJ2-2; 7 nucleotides line up with TRBD2. There are 14 residues in the CDR3. CDR3: CASGAGVDTGELVF. DNA of the CDR3: TGTGCCAGCGGGGCGGGAGTGGACACCGGGGAGCTGGTTTTT.

This clonotype has ten or more counts. CDR3 loop: CASRAGTGSGLSGNTIYF. As DNA, the CDR3 is TGTGCCAGCAGGGCCGGGACAGGGAGTGGCCTTTCTGGAAACACCATATATTTT. The chain couples TRBV5-5 to TRBJ1-3; 9 bases align to TRBD1. V gave up 5 bases and J gave up 1 base; unmatched junction bases: 13. The CDR3 consists of 18 residues. Germline lookup yields CDR1 SGHKS and CDR2 YYEKEE (reference sequence).

The chain combines TRBV27 with TRBJ1-1, with no clear D. Trimming stripped 6 bases from V and 3 bases from J, with 8 bases between. The CDR3 totals 12 residues. The germline V gene encodes CDR1 MNHEY and CDR2 SMNVEV (reference sequence). The CDR3 loop reads CASRTGYTEAFF. The CDR3 DNA follows: TGTGCCAGCAGGACGGGGTACACTGAAGCTTTCTTT.

This clonotype showed up many times. The chain uses TRBV6-5 and TRBJ2-1, with D unclear. In germline, CDR1 is MNHEY, CDR2 SVGAGI. The V and J ends lost 4 bases and 0 bases respectively, with 10 bases between them. CDR3 length equals 15 residues. The CDR3 nucleotides read TGTGCCAGCAGTTTGTCAACAGTCTCCTACAATGAGCAGTTCTTC. This gives the protein CASSLSTVSYNEQFF.

This clonotype was observed a few times. V usage is TRBV28 and J usage is TRBJ2-7; 7 bases map to TRBD1. V dropped 6 bases and J dropped 6; count of bases not matched to a gene: 14. Germline values: CDR1 MDHEN, CDR2 SYDVKM. The CDR3 is made up of 15 amino acids. CDR3 DNA sequence: TGTGCCAGCAGGTATTATGCAACAGGGGAAGGCGAGCAGTACTTC. As protein: CASRYYATGEGEQYF.

Many counts were recorded for this clonotype. The V gene is TRBV10-3, the J gene TRBJ2-1, with 10 bases fitting TRBD1. This CDR3 spans 16 amino acids. J gave up 1 base and V 2 bases, and 2 bases lay outside the gene matches. From germline, CDR1 is ENHRY and CDR2 SYGVKD. The CDR3 region is CAISEGGQGSYNEQFF. The CDR3 DNA reads TGTGCCATCAGTGAGGGGGGACAGGGGTCCTACAATGAGCAGTTCTTC.